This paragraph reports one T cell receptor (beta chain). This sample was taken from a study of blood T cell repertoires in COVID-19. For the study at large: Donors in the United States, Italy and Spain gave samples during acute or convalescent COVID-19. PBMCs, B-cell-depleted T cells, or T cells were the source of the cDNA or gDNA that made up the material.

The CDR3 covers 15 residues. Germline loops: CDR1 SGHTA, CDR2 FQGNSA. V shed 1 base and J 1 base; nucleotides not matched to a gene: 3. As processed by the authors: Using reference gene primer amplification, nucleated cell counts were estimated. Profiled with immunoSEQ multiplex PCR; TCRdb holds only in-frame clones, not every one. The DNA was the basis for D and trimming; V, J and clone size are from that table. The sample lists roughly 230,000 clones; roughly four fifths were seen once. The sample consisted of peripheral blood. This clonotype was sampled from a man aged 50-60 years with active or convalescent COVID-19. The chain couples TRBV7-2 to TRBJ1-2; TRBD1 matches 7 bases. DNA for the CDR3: TGTGCCAGCAGCTTAGGACAGGGTAGTAACTATGGCTACACCTTC. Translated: CASSLGQGSNYGYTF.